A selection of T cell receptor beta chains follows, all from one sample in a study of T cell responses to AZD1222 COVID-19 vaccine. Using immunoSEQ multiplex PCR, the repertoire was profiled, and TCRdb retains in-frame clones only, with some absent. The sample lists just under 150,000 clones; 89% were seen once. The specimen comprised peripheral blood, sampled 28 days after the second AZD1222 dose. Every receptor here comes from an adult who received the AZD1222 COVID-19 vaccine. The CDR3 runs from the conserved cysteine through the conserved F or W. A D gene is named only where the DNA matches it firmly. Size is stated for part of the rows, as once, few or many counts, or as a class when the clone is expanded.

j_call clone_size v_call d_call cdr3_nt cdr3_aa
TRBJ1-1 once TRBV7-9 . TGTGCCAGCAGCCTCCCAGGCAGCCCGAACACTGAAGCTTTCTTT CASSLPGSPNTEAFF
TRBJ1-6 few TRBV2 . TGTGCCAGCAGTGAAGACAGATATAATTCACCCCTCCACTTT CASSEDRYNSPLHF
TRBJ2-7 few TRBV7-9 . TGTGCCAGCAGCTTTGGAGACAGAGTTGTCTTC CASSFGDRVVF
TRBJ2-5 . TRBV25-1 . TGTGCCAGCGGAAAAGAGACCCAGTACTTC CASGKETQYF
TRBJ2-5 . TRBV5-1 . TGCGCCAGCAGCTTGGTAATTGGGGACCAAGAGACCCAGTACTTC CASSLVIGDQETQYF
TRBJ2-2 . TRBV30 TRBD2 TGTGCCTGGAGTGTACTTTCGGCTAGCGGGAGGCCGGACACCGGGGAGCTGTTTTTT CAWSVLSASGRPDTGELFF
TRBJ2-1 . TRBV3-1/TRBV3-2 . TGTGCCAGCAGCCAAGAATGCATAACCAATGAGCAGTTCTTC CASSQECITNEQFF
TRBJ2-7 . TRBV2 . TGTGCCAGCAGTGACAGGAACTACGAGCAGTACTTC CASSDRNYEQYF
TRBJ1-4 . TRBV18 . TGTGCCAGCGCTATCAGTGACGGTAATGAAAAACTGTTTTTT CASAISDGNEKLFF
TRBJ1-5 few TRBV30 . TGTGCCTGGAGTTCGTGGGGAGGCAATCAGCCCCAGCATTTT CAWSSWGGNQPQHF
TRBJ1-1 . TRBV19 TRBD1 TGTGCCAGTAGTGACAGGGGGCGGAACACTGAAGCTTTCTTT CASSDRGRNTEAFF
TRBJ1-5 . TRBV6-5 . TGTGCCAGCATCACGGAGAAAAGGAATCAGCCCCAGCATTTT CASITEKRNQPQHF
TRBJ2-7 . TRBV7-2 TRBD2 TGTGCCAGCAGCATATTGACTAGCGGGAGCTACGAGCAGTACTTC CASSILTSGSYEQYF
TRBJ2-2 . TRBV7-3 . TGTGCCAGCAGCTTAACCCCCGGCCTGAACACCGGGGAGCTGTTTTTT CASSLTPGLNTGELFF
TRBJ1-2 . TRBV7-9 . TGTGCCAGCAGCTTCCTTAACTATGGCTACACCTTC CASSFLNYGYTF
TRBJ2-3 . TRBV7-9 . TGTGCCAGCCGCCCAAAGGGTGGGCGGACCGATAGAGATACGCAGTATTTT CASRPKGGRTDRDTQYF
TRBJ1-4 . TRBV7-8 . TGTGCCAGCAGCTTAGGCGGAAAACTGTTTTTT CASSLGGKLFF
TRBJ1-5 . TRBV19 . TGTGCCAGTAGTTTGGGGTGGAAGGTAGGGAGGACTTATAGCAATCAGCCCCAGCATTTT CASSLGWKVGRTYSNQPQHF
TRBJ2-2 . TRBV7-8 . TGTGCCAGCAGCTTAGGGTACAGACGTAACACCGGGGAGCTGTTTTTT CASSLGYRRNTGELFF
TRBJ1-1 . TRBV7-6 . TGTGCCAGCAGCTTAGCCGGTGGGACGGCGAACACTGAAGCTTTCTTT CASSLAGGTANTEAFF
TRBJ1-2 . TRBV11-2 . TGTGCCAGCAGCTTAAACCAGGGTAACCACTATGGCTACACCTTC CASSLNQGNHYGYTF
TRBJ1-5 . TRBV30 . TGTGCCTGGAGTGTTAGGGGTGAGAATCAGCCCCAGCATTTT CAWSVRGENQPQHF
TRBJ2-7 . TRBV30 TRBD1 TGTGCCTGGAGCTCCGGGACAGGGAGTATGGAGCAGTACTTC CAWSSGTGSMEQYF
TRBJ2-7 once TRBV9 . TGTGCCAGCAGCGTAGGAGGGTTGGGCTCCTACGAGCAGTACTTC CASSVGGLGSYEQYF
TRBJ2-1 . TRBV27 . TGTGCCAGCAGTTTATCGGCTAGGTTGGATGAGCAGTTCTTC CASSLSARLDEQFF
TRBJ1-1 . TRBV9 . TGTGCCAGCAGCTCAGGGGCCGGGAACACTGAAGCTTTCTTT CASSSGAGNTEAFF
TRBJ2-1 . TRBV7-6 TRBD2 TGTGCCAGCAGTTCTGGGACTAGCGGGGGATTATACAATGAGCAGTTCTTC CASSSGTSGGLYNEQFF
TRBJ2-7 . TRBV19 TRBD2 TGTGCCAGTACCCCCCCGGGGGGGGCCTACGAGCAGTACTTC CASTPPGGAYEQYF
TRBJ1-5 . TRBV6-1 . TGTGCCAGCAGTGAACTGGGGGACAGCAATCAGCCCCAGCATTTT CASSELGDSNQPQHF
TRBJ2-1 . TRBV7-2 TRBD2 TGTGCCAGCAGCCAGGGGCCTAGCGGGGTAAGTAGGAATGAGCAGTTCTTC CASSQGPSGVSRNEQFF
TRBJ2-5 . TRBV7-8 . TGTGCCAGCAGCTCCTTGGGACAACAAGAGACCCAGTACTTC CASSSLGQQETQYF
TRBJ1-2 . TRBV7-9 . TGTGCCAGCAGACCTACTCGGAACAGGCCCGCTAACTATGGCTACACCTTC CASRPTRNRPANYGYTF
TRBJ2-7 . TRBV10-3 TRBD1 TGTGCCATCAGTGATGGACAGGGCGGAAAGCAGTACTTC CAISDGQGGKQYF
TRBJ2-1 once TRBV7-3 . TGTGCCAGCAGCTTATCCAGCAAGGGAGAGCAGTTCTTC CASSLSSKGEQFF
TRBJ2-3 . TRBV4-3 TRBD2 TGCGCCAGCAGCCACAGAAGGGTGCTAGCGGGACACCCATCGAGCACAGATACGCAGTATTTT CASSHRRVLAGHPSSTDTQYF
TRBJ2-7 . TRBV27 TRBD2 TGTGCCAGCAGTTTCAGCGGGAGGCAGGGCGAGCAGTACTTC CASSFSGRQGEQYF
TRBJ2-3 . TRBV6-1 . TGTGCCAGCAGTGAAGCTCTAGCCTCGGGCACAGATACGCAGTATTTT CASSEALASGTDTQYF